This entry lists 11 T cell receptor beta chains sequenced from one sample in a study of siplizumab effects on memory and regulatory T cells. Libraries were prepared by immunoSEQ multiplex PCR; TCRdb keeps only in-frame clonotypes and omits some of them. Here the sample spans about 110,000 clones, about nine tenths being singletons. The specimen was CD4+ T cells sorted from blood. The receptors were gathered from a human donor in good health.

J is TRBJ2-4 and V is TRBV18, with D hard to call. CDR3 length equals 12 residues. Trimming shortened V by 3 bases and J by 9 bases, and 9 bases separated the two germline ends. From germline, CDR1 is KGHSH and CDR2 LQKENI. The CDR3 nucleotides are TGTGCCAGCTCACCTGCCCTTGGCATTCAGTACTTC. It specifies CASSPALGIQYF.

The chain combines TRBV7-9 with TRBJ2-7, with D perhaps matching TRBD1 (6 bases). Looked up from germline, CDR1 is SEHNR and CDR2 is FQNEAQ (reference sequence). With 8 bases removed from V and 2 bases from J, the gap between germline ends came to 10 bases. This CDR3 has 12 residues. In DNA form, the CDR3 reads TGTGCCAGCGGGGACACTCCCTACGAGCAGTACTTC. It is translated as CASGDTPYEQYF. Together with reference TRBV7-9 and TRBJ2-7, the CDR3 gives the full variable domain: DTGVSQNPRHKITKRGQNVTFRCDPISEHNRLYWYRQTLGQGPEFLTYFQNEAQLEKSRLLSDRFSAERPKGSFSTLEIQRTEQGDSAMYLCASGDTPYEQYFGPGTRLTVT.

J is TRBJ1-1 and V is TRBV5-4, with 9 bases that match TRBD1. Trimming took 4 bases from V and 5 from J; bases not matched to a gene: 6. The CDR3 covers 14 residues. The germline gives CDR1 SGHNT, CDR2 YYREEE (reference sequence). CDR3 region: CASSLQGARTEAFF. CDR3 bases: TGTGCCAGCAGCCTACAGGGGGCGCGGACTGAAGCTTTCTTT.

The J gene is TRBJ2-7, the V gene TRBV15, with 9 bases identical to TRBD1. With 6 bases clipped from V and 6 bases from J, the junction kept 12 bases outside the gene matches. Germline V gene data show CDR1 as LNHNV and CDR2 as YYDKDF (reference sequence). This CDR3 has 15 amino acids. The DNA for the CDR3 is TGTGCCACCAGAGACCGGGACAGGGAACCTCTCGAGCAGTACTTC. Protein product: CATRDRDREPLEQYF.

This chain connects TRBV10-3 to TRBJ1-5, with D perhaps TRBD1 (6 bases). V dropped 4 bases and J dropped 5 bases, with 12 bases sitting between them. This CDR3 is 14 amino acids long. Germline assignment: CDR1 ENHRY and CDR2 SYGVKD. The CDR3 protein is CAISGAGVYQPQHF. The CDR3 DNA sequence: TGTGCCATCAGTGGAGCAGGGGTTTATCAGCCCCAGCATTTT.

The chain joins TRBV9 to TRBJ2-2; the D is unclear. The CDR3 is 12 amino acids. Germline V gene lookup returns CDR1 SGDLS and CDR2 YYNGEE. V gave up 0 bases and J gave up 6 bases, with 3 bases separating them. The chain's CDR3 is CASSVAAGELFF. Written as DNA, the CDR3 is TGTGCCAGCAGCGTAGCCGCCGGGGAGCTGTTTTTT.

The chain combines TRBV9 with TRBJ1-5; TRBD1 matches 9 bases. V shed 4 bases, J shed 3 bases, and the junction held 5 bases outside the gene matches. The CDR3 is made up of 15 amino acids. Germline assignment: CDR1 SGDLS and CDR2 YYNGEE. CDR3 DNA: TGTGCCAGCAGCCCCACAGGGGGCCACAATCAGCCCCAGCATTTT. It yields the protein CASSPTGGHNQPQHF.

This chain links TRBV5-4 with TRBJ1-2; 7 bases are a match to TRBD1. Germline lookup yields CDR1 SGHNT and CDR2 YYREEE (reference sequence). J gave up 8 bases and V 3 bases, and 13 bases lay outside the gene matches. CDR3 size: 15 residues. CDR3 amino acids: CASSSPATGHFGYTF. CDR3 coding DNA: TGTGCCAGCAGCTCCCCCGCGACAGGGCATTTCGGCTACACCTTC.

V is TRBV6-1 and J is TRBJ2-2, with 7 bases that match TRBD1. The CDR3 is 13 amino acids. Germline CDR1 reads MNHNS; CDR2 reads SASEGT. The junction had 3 bases not matched to a gene; V was cut back by 5 bases and J by 6 bases. CDR3 coding DNA: TGTGCCAGCAGTTCTCAGGGGGCCGGGGAGCTGTTTTTT. Its protein product is CASSSQGAGELFF.

About this clone: Distinct nucleotide sequences in the sample also encode this CDR3. The chain is built from TRBV2 and TRBJ2-7; 7 nucleotides align to TRBD2. CDR3 length: 15 amino acids. Trimming took 8 bases from V and 0 from J; bases not matched to a gene: 10. The germline V gene has CDR1 SNHLY and CDR2 FYNNEI. The CDR3 sequence is CASRPRGGLSYEQYF. The CDR3 coding sequence is TGTGCCAGCCGGCCCCGCGGGGGTCTCTCCTACGAGCAGTACTTC.

This chain joins TRBV18 and TRBJ2-5; 7 bases are shared with TRBD1. Germline V gives CDR1 KGHSH, CDR2 LQKENI. CDR3 length: 16 amino acids. The ends lost 3 bases at V and 0 bases at J; junction bases unmatched: 7. The DNA for the CDR3 is TGTGCCAGCTCACCTATGACCGGGACAGACCAAGAGACCCAGTACTTC. This encodes CASSPMTGTDQETQYF. Based on the CDR3 plus reference TRBV18 and TRBJ2-5, the full variable domain is NAGVMQNPRHLVRRRGQEARLRCSPMKGHSHVYWYRQLPEEGLKFMVYLQKENIIDESGMPKERFSAEFPKEGPSILRIQQVVRGDSAAYFCASSPMTGTDQETQYFGPGTRLLVL.